This TCR beta chain was recorded in a study of control samples from healthy donors and cancer patients. Sequenced by immunoSEQ multiplex PCR; TCRdb stores in-frame clones only, minus some. This repertoire shows about 150,000 clones, 88% found once; its top ten account for over 1.5%. Unmatched junction bases numbered 13, after V lost 4 bases and J lost 7 bases. Germline V gene lookup returns CDR1 GTSNPN and CDR2 SVGIG (reference sequence). The CDR3 runs to 15 residues. This receptor was taken from a man aged 18-30 years in good health. V is TRBV30 and J is TRBJ1-5, with 7 bases matching TRBD1. The source material was blood. DNA of the CDR3: TGTGCCTGGAATCCTGGAGACAGGGTAGAACAGCCCCAGCATTTT. It translates to CAWNPGDRVEQPQHF.